The clone carrying this TCR beta chain was recorded a few times. Its antigen is not identified. CDR1 is SGHTA, CDR2 FQGNSA, per germline. Trimming left V 1 base short and J 2 bases short, with 12 bases between. The CDR3 covers 16 residues. This sample is drawn from a study of CD8+ T cells in alopecia areata. Study background: Each of the treated patients was given oral tofacitinib, 5 to 10 mg twice daily, for moderate-to-severe alopecia areata.

Extraction of RNA preceded its reverse transcription into cDNA, which served as the sequencing template. TCRdb keeps only in-frame clones here, not all; method: immunoSEQ multiplex PCR. The sample records around 250,000 clones, about 68% being singletons. As part of sample collection, lesional scalp punch biopsies and peripheral blood were taken from alopecia areata patients. Overall study findings and caveats: Patients shared TCRs less clearly than mice did, possibly owing to HLA.

This TCR came from a human donor with alopecia areata. The chain joins TRBV7-2 to TRBJ1-5; D unclear. The sequencing used CD4+ T cells sorted from blood, collected at week 0. CDR3 nucleotide sequence: TGTGCCAGCAGCTTAGAACTCCTGGGCCGCAATCAGCCCCAGCATTTT. Residues: CASSLELLGRNQPQHF.